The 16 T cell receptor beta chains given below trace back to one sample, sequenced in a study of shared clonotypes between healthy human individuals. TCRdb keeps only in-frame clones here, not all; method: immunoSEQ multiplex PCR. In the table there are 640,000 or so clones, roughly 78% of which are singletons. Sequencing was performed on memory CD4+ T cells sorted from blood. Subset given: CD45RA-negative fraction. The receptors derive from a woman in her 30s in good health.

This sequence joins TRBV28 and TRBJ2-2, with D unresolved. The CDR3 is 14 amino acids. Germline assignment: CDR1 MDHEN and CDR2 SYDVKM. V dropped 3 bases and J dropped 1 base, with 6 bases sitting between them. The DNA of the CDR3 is TGTGCCAGCAGTTTGCGATGGAACACCGGGGAGCTGTTTTTT. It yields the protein CASSLRWNTGELFF.

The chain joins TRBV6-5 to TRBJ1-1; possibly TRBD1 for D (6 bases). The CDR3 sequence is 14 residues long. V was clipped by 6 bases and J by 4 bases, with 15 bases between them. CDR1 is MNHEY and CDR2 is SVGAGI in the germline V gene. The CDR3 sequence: CASSTLGGATEAFF. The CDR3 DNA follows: TGTGCCAGCAGCACCCTTGGGGGCGCCACTGAAGCTTTCTTT.

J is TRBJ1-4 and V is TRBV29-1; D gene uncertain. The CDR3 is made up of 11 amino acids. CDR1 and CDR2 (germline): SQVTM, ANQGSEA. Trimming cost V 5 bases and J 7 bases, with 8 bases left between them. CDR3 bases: TGCAGCGTTCGGACGGGTGAAAAACTGTTTTTT. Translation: CSVRTGEKLFF.

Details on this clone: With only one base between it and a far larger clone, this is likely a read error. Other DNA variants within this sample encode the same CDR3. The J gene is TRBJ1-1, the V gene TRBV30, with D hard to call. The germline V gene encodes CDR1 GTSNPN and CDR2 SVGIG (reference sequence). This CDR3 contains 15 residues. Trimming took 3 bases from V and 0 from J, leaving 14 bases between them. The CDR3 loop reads CAWSPCMRMNTEAFF. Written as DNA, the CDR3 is TGTGCCTGGAGCCCTTGTATGAGGATGAACACTGAAGCTTTCTTT.

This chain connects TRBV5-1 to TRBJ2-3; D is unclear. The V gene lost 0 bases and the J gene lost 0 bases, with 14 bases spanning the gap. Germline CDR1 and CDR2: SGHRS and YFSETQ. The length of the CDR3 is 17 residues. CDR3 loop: CASSLVSEAFSTDTQYF. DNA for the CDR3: TGCGCCAGCAGCTTGGTTTCAGAAGCTTTTAGCACAGATACGCAGTATTTT.

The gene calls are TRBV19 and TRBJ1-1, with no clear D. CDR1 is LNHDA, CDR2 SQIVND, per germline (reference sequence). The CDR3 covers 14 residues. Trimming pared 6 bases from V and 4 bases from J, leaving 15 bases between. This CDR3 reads CASSGGFLSTEAFF. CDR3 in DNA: TGTGCCAGTAGCGGAGGTTTTTTGAGCACTGAAGCTTTCTTT. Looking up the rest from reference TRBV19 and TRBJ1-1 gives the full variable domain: DGGITQSPKYLFRKEGQNVTLSCEQNLNHDAMYWYRQDPGQGLRLIYYSQIVNDFQKGDIAEGYSVSREKKESFPLTVTSAQKNPTAFYLCASSGGFLSTEAFFGQGTRLTVV.

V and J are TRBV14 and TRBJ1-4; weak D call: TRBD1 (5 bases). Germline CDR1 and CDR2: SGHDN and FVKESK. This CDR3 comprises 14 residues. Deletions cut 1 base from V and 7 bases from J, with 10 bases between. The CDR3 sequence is CASSQVGAGEKLFF. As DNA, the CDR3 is TGTGCCAGCAGCCAAGTCGGGGCTGGTGAAAAACTGTTTTTT.

The CDR3 bases are TGTGCCATCAGTGACCCCGACAGACACTCTGGAAACACCATATATTTT. This sequence encodes CAISDPDRHSGNTIYF. The chain employs TRBV10-3 and TRBJ1-3; D perhaps matches TRBD1 (5 bases). Germline lookup yields CDR1 ENHRY and CDR2 SYGVKD. The CDR3 sequence is 16 residues long. V was pared by 3 bases and J by 0 bases, with 12 bases between.

CDR3: CASSMGQGDGNQPQHF. CDR3 DNA: TGTGCCAGCTCAATGGGGCAGGGGGACGGCAATCAGCCCCAGCATTTT. The rearrangement links TRBV18 to TRBJ1-5, with 7 bases identical to TRBD1. Germline lookup yields CDR1 KGHSH and CDR2 LQKENI. The length of the CDR3 is 16 residues. V was clipped by 5 bases and J by 2 bases; unmatched bases: 9.

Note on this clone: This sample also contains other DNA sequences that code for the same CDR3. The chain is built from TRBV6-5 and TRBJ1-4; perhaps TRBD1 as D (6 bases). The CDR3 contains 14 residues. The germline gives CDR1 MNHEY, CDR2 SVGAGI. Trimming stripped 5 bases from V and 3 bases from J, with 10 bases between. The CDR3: CASSRTASNEKLFF. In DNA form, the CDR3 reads TGTGCCAGCAGTCGGACAGCATCTAATGAAAAACTGTTTTTT.

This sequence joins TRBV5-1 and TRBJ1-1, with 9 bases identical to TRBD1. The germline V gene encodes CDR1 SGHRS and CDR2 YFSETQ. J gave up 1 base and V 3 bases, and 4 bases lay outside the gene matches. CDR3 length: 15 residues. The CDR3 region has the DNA TGCGCCAGCAGCTGGTCGACAGGGGGGAACACTGAAGCTTTCTTT. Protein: CASSWSTGGNTEAFF.

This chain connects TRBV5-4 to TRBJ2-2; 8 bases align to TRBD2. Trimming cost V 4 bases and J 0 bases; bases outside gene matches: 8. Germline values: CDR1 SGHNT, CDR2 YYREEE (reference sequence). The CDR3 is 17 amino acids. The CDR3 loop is CASSPIAGSSNTGELFF. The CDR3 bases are TGTGCCAGCAGCCCAATAGCGGGAAGCTCGAACACCGGGGAGCTGTTTTTT.

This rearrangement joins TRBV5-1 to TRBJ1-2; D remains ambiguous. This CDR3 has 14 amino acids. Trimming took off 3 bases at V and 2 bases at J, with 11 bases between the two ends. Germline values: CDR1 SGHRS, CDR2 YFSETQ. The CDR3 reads CASSSYEGNYGYTF. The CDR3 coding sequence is TGCGCCAGCAGCTCCTACGAGGGAAACTATGGCTACACCTTC.

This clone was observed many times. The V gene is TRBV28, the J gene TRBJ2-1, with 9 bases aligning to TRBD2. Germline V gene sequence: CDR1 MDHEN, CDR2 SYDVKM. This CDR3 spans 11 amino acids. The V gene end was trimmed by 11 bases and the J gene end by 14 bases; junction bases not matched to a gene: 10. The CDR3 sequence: CARGGRGEKFF. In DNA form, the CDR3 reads TGTGCCCGCGGCGGGAGGGGGGAAAAGTTCTTC.

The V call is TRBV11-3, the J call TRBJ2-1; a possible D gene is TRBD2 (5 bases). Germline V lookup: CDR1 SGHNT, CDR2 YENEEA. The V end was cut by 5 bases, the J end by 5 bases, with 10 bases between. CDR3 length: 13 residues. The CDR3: CASSAGLHNEQFF. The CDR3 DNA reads TGTGCCAGCAGCGCTGGACTCCACAATGAGCAGTTCTTC. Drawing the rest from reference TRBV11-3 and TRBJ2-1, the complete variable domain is EAGVVQSPRYKIIEKKQPVAFWCNPISGHNTLYWYLQNLGQGPELLIRYENEEAVDDSQLPKDRFSAERLKGVDSTLKIQPAELGDSAVYLCASSAGLHNEQFFGPGTRLTVL.

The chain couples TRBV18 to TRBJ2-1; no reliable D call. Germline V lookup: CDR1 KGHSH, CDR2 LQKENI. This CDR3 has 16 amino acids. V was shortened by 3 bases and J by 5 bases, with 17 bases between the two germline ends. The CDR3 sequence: CASSPPVGISHNEQFF. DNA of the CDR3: TGTGCCAGCTCACCTCCTGTAGGGATAAGTCACAATGAGCAGTTCTTC.